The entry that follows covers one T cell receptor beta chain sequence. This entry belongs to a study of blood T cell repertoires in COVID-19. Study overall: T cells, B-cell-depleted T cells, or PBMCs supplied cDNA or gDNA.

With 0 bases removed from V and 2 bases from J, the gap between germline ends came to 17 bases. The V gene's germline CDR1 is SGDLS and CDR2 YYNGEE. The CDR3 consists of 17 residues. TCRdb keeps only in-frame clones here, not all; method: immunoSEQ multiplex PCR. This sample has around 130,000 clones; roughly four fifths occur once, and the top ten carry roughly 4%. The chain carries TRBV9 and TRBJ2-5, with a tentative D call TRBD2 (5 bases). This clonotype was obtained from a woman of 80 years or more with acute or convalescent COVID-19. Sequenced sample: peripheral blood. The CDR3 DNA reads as TGTGCCAGCAGCGTAGGAGCGAGCGGCGGGTATCAAGAGACCCAGTACTTC. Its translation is CASSVGASGGYQETQYF.